The 31 T cell receptor beta chains in this list originate from one sample, sequenced in a study of cytomegalovirus exposure and HLA in healthy donors. PCR amplification relied on 60 Vbeta primers (plus 13 Jbeta primers). Only in-frame clones appear in the TCRdb table, and some are missing; sequencing was by immunoSEQ multiplex PCR. The sample holds 80,000 or so clones, approximately 74% seen once. The sample consisted of PBMCs. These receptors originate from a man younger than 40 in good health and CMV-seropositive.

The rearrangement links TRBV29-1 to TRBJ2-1, with 7 bases aligning to TRBD1. CDR3 size: 15 residues. V was clipped by 6 bases and J by 0 bases; unmatched bases: 8. Germline lookup yields CDR1 SQVTM and CDR2 ANQGSEA. CDR3 nucleotides: TGCAGCGTCCTCGGGACAGCGAGCTCCTACAATGAGCAGTTCTTC. Translated, it gives CSVLGTASSYNEQFF.

The CDR3 region is CAWSDRGAPYEQYF. The CDR3 region has the DNA TGTGCCTGGAGTGACAGGGGAGCCCCCTACGAGCAGTACTTC. This chain links TRBV30 with TRBJ2-7, with 7 nucleotides matching TRBD1. This CDR3 spans 14 amino acids. Germline CDR1 reads GTSNPN; CDR2 reads SVGIG (reference sequence). With V trimmed by 1 base and J by 2 bases, 5 bases remained unmatched.

This clone has just a few counts. This chain links TRBV10-2 with TRBJ1-1; D may be TRBD1 (5 bases). The ends were cut back, 6 bases at V and 2 bases at J, with 10 bases in the middle. Germline V gene data show CDR1 as WSHSY and CDR2 as SAAADI. This CDR3 has 13 amino acids. The DNA for the CDR3 is TGCGCCAGCAGCCTCAGGACAAACACTGAAGCTTTCTTT. This encodes CASSLRTNTEAFF.

The chain employs TRBV19 and TRBJ1-5; possibly TRBD1 for D (6 bases). Per the germline V gene, CDR1 is LNHDA and CDR2 is SQIVND (reference sequence). The CDR3 runs 13 residues. V lost 7 bases and J 4 bases, leaving 11 bases between the germline ends. CDR3 DNA: TGTGCCAGTATGGGGGGGGCTAATCAGCCCCAGCATTTT. It translates to CASMGGANQPQHF.

This clone was observed a single time. Other nucleotide sequences from this sample produce the same CDR3. The V gene is TRBV18, the J gene TRBJ2-3; unclear D gene. Germline V gives CDR1 KGHSH, CDR2 LQKENI. V shed 3 bases and J shed 4 bases, with 11 bases lying between them. The CDR3 is made up of 14 amino acids. CDR3 residues: CASSPGQASDTQYF. The DNA of the CDR3 is TGTGCCAGCTCACCGGGCCAGGCCTCAGATACGCAGTATTTT. The full variable domain, its missing parts supplied by reference TRBV18 and TRBJ2-3, is NAGVMQNPRHLVRRRGQEARLRCSPMKGHSHVYWYRQLPEEGLKFMVYLQKENIIDESGMPKERFSAEFPKEGPSILRIQQVVRGDSAAYFCASSPGQASDTQYFGPGTRLTVL.

The chain is built from TRBV5-6 and TRBJ1-2; possibly TRBD1 for D (6 bases). From germline, CDR1 is SGHDT and CDR2 YYEEEE. The V and J ends lost 2 bases and 5 bases respectively, with 13 bases between them. The CDR3 length is 14 residues. The CDR3 sequence is CASSFTGREYGYTF. As DNA, the CDR3 is TGTGCCAGCAGCTTTACAGGGAGAGAGTATGGCTACACCTTC.

The J gene is TRBJ1-5, the V gene TRBV7-2, with D hard to call. V gave up 7 bases and J gave up 0 bases, with 7 bases separating them. The CDR3 is made up of 13 amino acids. Germline lookup yields CDR1 SGHTA and CDR2 FQGNSA. This CDR3 reads CASTLNSNQPQHF. The CDR3 DNA reads as TGTGCCAGCACCCTTAATAGCAATCAGCCCCAGCATTTT.

The chain links TRBV4-1 to TRBJ2-5; 7 nucleotides line up with TRBD2. CDR1 is MGHRA, CDR2 YSYEKL, per germline. The CDR3 has 14 amino acids. V lost 0 bases and J lost 5; bases outside the gene matches: 3. The CDR3 loop reads CASSQEWGGETQYF. CDR3 DNA: TGCGCCAGCAGCCAAGAATGGGGAGGGGAGACCCAGTACTTC.

This clone was detected a few times. The rearrangement links TRBV7-2 to TRBJ2-5; 9 bases line up with TRBD2. V lost 5 bases, J lost 3 bases, and 10 bases stayed unmatched. This CDR3 spans 16 amino acids. The germline gives CDR1 SGHTA, CDR2 FQGNSA. The CDR3 loop is CASSPSGGGGEETQYF. Written as DNA, the CDR3 is TGTGCCAGCAGCCCCTCAGGCGGGGGGGGTGAAGAGACCCAGTACTTC. The full variable domain, with the rest looked up from reference TRBV7-2 and TRBJ2-5, is GAGVSQSPSNKVTEKGKDVELRCDPISGHTALYWYRQSLGQGLEFLIYFQGNSAPDKSGLPSDRFSAERTGGSVSTLTIQRTQQEDSAVYLCASSPSGGGGEETQYFGPGTRLLVL.

The chain couples TRBV6-6 to TRBJ1-3, with D possibly matching TRBD1 (5 bases). Germline CDR1 and CDR2: MNHNY and SVGAGI (reference sequence). The V end lost 3 bases, the J end lost 7 bases, and 13 bases lay between the germline ends. The CDR3 contains 14 residues. Here the CDR3 DNA reads TGTGCCAGCAGTTATACTCAGGGAGGGAACACCATATATTTT. It encodes CASSYTQGGNTIYF.

This chain links TRBV7-3 with TRBJ2-3, with 8 bases matching TRBD2. This CDR3 contains 14 residues. Germline trimming cut 5 bases from V and 3 bases from J; bases unmatched to any gene: 4. Germline lookup yields CDR1 SGHTA and CDR2 FQGTGA. The CDR3 region is CASSPGLETDTQYF. The DNA for the CDR3 is TGTGCCAGCAGCCCGGGACTAGAGACAGATACGCAGTATTTT.

This chain links TRBV18 with TRBJ1-1; possibly TRBD1 for D (5 bases). The CDR3 is 16 amino acids. Trimming cost V 1 base and J 1 base, with 13 bases left between them. Germline CDR1 reads KGHSH; CDR2 reads LQKENI. The CDR3 protein is CASSPLRGGSNTEAFF. CDR3 sequence (DNA): TGTGCCAGCTCACCACTTCGCGGGGGTTCGAACACTGAAGCTTTCTTT.

The chain joins TRBV6-5 to TRBJ2-3; TRBD2 might be the D (6 bases). There are 16 residues in the CDR3. Deletions cut 0 bases from V and 6 bases from J, with 16 bases between. The germline V gene encodes CDR1 MNHEY and CDR2 SVGAGI. The CDR3: CASSYSIRRAGDTQYF. CDR3 DNA sequence: TGTGCCAGCAGTTACTCGATCCGGAGGGCCGGGGATACGCAGTATTTT.

This sequence joins TRBV10-3 and TRBJ1-1; a possible D gene is TRBD1 (5 bases). This CDR3 has 17 residues. The V gene lost 6 bases and the J gene lost 0 bases, with 20 bases spanning the gap. Germline V gene lookup returns CDR1 ENHRY and CDR2 SYGVKD. The CDR3 DNA reads as TGTGCCATCAGCCTTGGAGGGGTTGAGGCAATGAACACTGAAGCTTTCTTT. It translates to CAISLGGVEAMNTEAFF.

The V gene is TRBV9, the J gene TRBJ2-5; 9 bases map to TRBD2. The CDR3 is 15 amino acids. Germline values: CDR1 SGDLS, CDR2 YYNGEE. The V segment lost 1 base and the J segment 0 bases; nucleotides outside the gene matches: 1. For the CDR3, the DNA is TGTGCCAGCAGCGTAAGCGGGGGGAACCAAGAGACCCAGTACTTC. Protein: CASSVSGGNQETQYF. The full variable domain, its missing parts supplied by reference TRBV9 and TRBJ2-5, is DSGVTQTPKHLITATGQRVTLRCSPRSGDLSVYWYQQSLDQGLQFLIQYYNGEERAKGNILERFSAQQFPDLHSELNLSSLELGDSALYFCASSVSGGNQETQYFGPGTRLLVL.

This chain joins TRBV6-5 and TRBJ1-2; D uncertain. The ends were cut back, 0 bases at V and 4 bases at J, with 6 bases in the middle. The CDR3 runs to 13 residues. The germline V gene encodes CDR1 MNHEY and CDR2 SVGAGI. The CDR3 loop reads CASSYSASYGYTF. The CDR3 nucleotides read TGTGCCAGCAGTTACTCGGCCTCCTATGGCTACACCTTC.

The chain carries TRBV4-1 and TRBJ1-3; 7 nucleotides agree with TRBD1. With 0 bases clipped from V and 0 bases from J, the junction kept 5 bases outside the gene matches. Germline-derived CDR1 and CDR2 are MGHRA and YSYEKL. CDR3 length equals 17 residues. The CDR3 DNA sequence: TGCGCCAGCAGCCAAGAAGGGACAGTTGGCTCTGGAAACACCATATATTTT. It yields the protein CASSQEGTVGSGNTIYF.

The gene calls are TRBV6-5 and TRBJ2-1; 7 bases agree with TRBD2. The CDR3 sequence is 13 residues long. From germline, CDR1 is MNHEY and CDR2 SVGAGI. Trimming at V came to 8 bases and at J to 8 bases, leaving 9 bases not matched to a gene. CDR3 sequence reads: CASGGGLSDEQFF. DNA of the CDR3: TGTGCCAGCGGGGGGGGGTTGAGTGATGAGCAGTTCTTC.

The chain carries TRBV9 and TRBJ1-3; 8 nucleotides match TRBD1. This CDR3 has 14 amino acids. The germline V gene has CDR1 SGDLS and CDR2 YYNGEE. V lost 3 bases to trimming and J lost 4 bases; unmatched junction nucleotides: 3. The CDR3 nucleotides are TGTGCCAGCAGCGCGACAGGGGTGGGAAACACCATATATTTT. It yields the protein CASSATGVGNTIYF.

The V gene is TRBV28, the J gene TRBJ1-2; D might be TRBD1 (5 bases). The germline CDR1 and CDR2 sequences are MDHEN and SYDVKM. The ends were cut back, 2 bases at V and 4 bases at J, with 14 bases in the middle. This CDR3 contains 15 residues. The CDR3 bases are TGTGCCAGCAGTTTAGAAGGGGTTCCCTCCTATGGCTACACCTTC. Translated: CASSLEGVPSYGYTF.

The chain links TRBV5-6 to TRBJ2-2; D gene uncertain. This CDR3 comprises 13 residues. The germline V gene has CDR1 SGHDT and CDR2 YYEEEE. V was shortened by 4 bases and J by 8 bases, with 12 bases between the two germline ends. The CDR3 coding sequence is TGTGCCAGCAGCCCCGGGTTTCGTGGGGAGCTGTTTTTT. It specifies CASSPGFRGELFF.

Only a few counts were recorded for this clone. The genes are TRBV5-5 and TRBJ1-1; D is uncertain. The CDR3 has 12 amino acids. V lost 1 base to trimming and J lost 7 bases, with 8 bases between them. Germline V CDR1 and CDR2: SGHKS, YYEKEE (reference sequence). The CDR3 here is CASSLYGYEAFF. For the CDR3, the DNA is TGTGCCAGCAGCTTGTACGGTTATGAAGCTTTCTTT.

The chain combines TRBV4-1 with TRBJ2-7; D remains ambiguous. V was pared by 1 base and J by 7 bases, with 5 bases between. The germline V gene encodes CDR1 MGHRA and CDR2 YSYEKL. The CDR3 totals 11 residues. The CDR3 sequence: CASSQGREQYF. CDR3 DNA sequence: TGCGCCAGCAGCCAAGGTCGTGAGCAGTACTTC.

The chain uses TRBV4-3 and TRBJ2-1, with unresolved D. V lost 2 bases and J lost 4, with 9 bases in between. This CDR3 has 14 residues. CDR1 and CDR2 from the germline V gene are LGHNA and YSLEER. CDR3 bases: TGCGCCAGCAGCCAAAAAATCCAATACAATGAGCAGTTCTTC. Amino acids: CASSQKIQYNEQFF.

V and J are TRBV5-3 and TRBJ1-1; D ambiguous. TRBV5-3 is labeled an ORF, and its function is uncertain. The CDR3 is 16 amino acids. Trimming left V 4 bases short and J 1 base short, with 17 bases between. The CDR3: CARSPEGIVQNTEAFF. The CDR3 bases are TGTGCCAGAAGCCCTGAGGGTATCGTGCAGAACACTGAAGCTTTCTTT.

CDR3 coding DNA: TGTGCCAGCAGCGCCCCGGCGCTATCGGGGAATGAGCAGTTCTTC. Translated: CASSAPALSGNEQFF. The rearrangement links TRBV9 to TRBJ2-1; tentatively, D is TRBD2 (5 bases). V lost 3 bases to trimming and J lost 7 bases, with 17 bases between them. Germline V lookup: CDR1 SGDLS, CDR2 YYNGEE. This CDR3 is built from 15 residues.

The CDR3 nucleotides are TGTGCCAGCAGGGTGCCCGGGAGCTCCTACAATGAGCAGTTCTTC. Protein sequence: CASRVPGSSYNEQFF. The chain joins TRBV2 to TRBJ2-1; maybe TRBD2 (6 bases). Germline CDR1 and CDR2: SNHLY and FYNNEI. The CDR3 covers 15 residues. V dropped 6 bases and J dropped 0 bases, with 12 bases sitting between them.

The chain employs TRBV10-3 and TRBJ2-2, with a weak D call TRBD1 (5 bases). The V end was cut by 7 bases, the J end by 0 bases, with 12 bases between. In germline, CDR1 is ENHRY, CDR2 SYGVKD. This CDR3 comprises 15 residues. CDR3 nucleotides: TGTGCCATCACCGCCCAGGGTCCGAACACCGGGGAGCTGTTTTTT. Its translation: CAITAQGPNTGELFF.

The rearrangement links TRBV19 to TRBJ1-5, with 7 bases aligning to TRBD1. The CDR3 has 14 amino acids. With V trimmed by 5 bases and J by 4 bases, 5 bases remained unmatched. Per the germline V gene, CDR1 is LNHDA and CDR2 is SQIVND (reference sequence). In DNA, the CDR3 is TGTGCCAGTAGTTTCGGGACAGAGAATCAGCCCCAGCATTTT. This codes for CASSFGTENQPQHF.

This sequence joins TRBV20-1 and TRBJ2-7; no clear D. This CDR3 comprises 11 residues. V lost 0 bases and J lost 9, with 9 bases in between. CDR1 and CDR2 (germline): DFQATT, SNEGSKA (reference sequence). In DNA, the CDR3 is TGCAGTGCTAGAGACCGGGTCGGGCAGTACTTC. It translates to CSARDRVGQYF.

The chain carries TRBV6-5 and TRBJ1-4; D is uncertain. The germline V gene has CDR1 MNHEY and CDR2 SVGAGI. Trimming removed 0 bases at V and 0 bases at J, with 5 bases between. CDR3 length equals 15 residues. The CDR3 DNA is TGTGCCAGCAGTTACTCCCGGGCAACTAATGAAAAACTGTTTTTT. This gives the protein CASSYSRATNEKLFF.